One T cell receptor (beta chain) is described in this entry. Its antigen is currently unknown. The data were obtained in a study of T cells after yellow fever vaccination. There are 14 residues in the CDR3. Per germline, CDR1 SGHDT and CDR2 YYEEEE. V was shortened by 8 bases and J by 1 base, with 13 bases between the two germline ends. A universal primer site and UMIs were added as TCR cDNA was made by 5'RACE template switching. MiXCR, applied by TCRdb to the 5' RACE reads, yields one record per CDR3 protein. Among hundreds of thousands of distinct CDR3 sequences listed, 10% to 15% were seen once. Study-wide findings and caveats: Abundant clonotypes from the bulk population could get into FACS-sorted repertoires as contaminants.

This clonotype was obtained from a man aged 25-45 years who received the YFV17D yellow fever vaccine. Sample: PBMCs, taken on the day of the yellow fever booster vaccination. The chain uses TRBV5-6 and TRBJ1-5; no definite D call. CDR3 protein: CASSSWVSNQPQHF. The CDR3, as DNA: TGTGCCAGTAGTAGCTGGGTGAGCAATCAGCCCCAGCATTTT.